Below, 3 T cell receptor beta chains from the same sample are listed, as sequenced in a study of blood T cell repertoires in COVID-19. TCRdb's table, derived via immunoSEQ multiplex PCR, lists solely in-frame clones and lacks some. The sample has 120,000 or so clones; roughly 80% are singletons. Sample: peripheral blood. All receptors come from an older man with acute or convalescent COVID-19.

This clone has more than one count but fewer than ten. The chain combines TRBV18 with TRBJ1-2, with TRBD1 matching over 8 bases. The germline gives CDR1 KGHSH, CDR2 LQKENI. V dropped 3 bases and J dropped 4; count of bases not matched to a gene: 4. The CDR3 consists of 14 residues. This CDR3 reads CASSPTDRGYGYTF. CDR3 coding DNA: TGTGCCAGCTCACCGACTGACAGGGGCTATGGCTACACCTTC.

The chain employs TRBV29-1 and TRBJ2-1; D may be TRBD1 (6 bases). V dropped 5 bases and J dropped 10 bases, with 12 bases sitting between them. The CDR3 has 11 residues. The germline V gene has CDR1 SQVTM and CDR2 ANQGSEA. This chain's CDR3 is CSVPDRLEQFF. The CDR3 DNA reads as TGCAGCGTTCCGGACAGACTCGAGCAGTTCTTC.

The rearrangement uses TRBV5-1 and TRBJ2-7; D is possibly TRBD1 (5 bases). Deletions cut 4 bases from V and 0 bases from J, with 8 bases between. Germline-derived CDR1 and CDR2 are SGHRS and YFSETQ. The CDR3 is made up of 13 amino acids. CDR3 nucleotides: TGCGCCAGCAGCCCGGACAACTCCTACGAGCAGTACTTC. Its protein is CASSPDNSYEQYF.